A selection of T cell receptor beta chains follows, all from one sample in a study of graft-versus-host responses after intestinal transplantation. Sequencing used immunoSEQ multiplex PCR; TCRdb keeps in-frame clones, though not all of them. The sample yields about 4,300 clones, around three quarters seen once. The sample here was ileum tissue, taken 9 days after transplant. These TCRs come from a human patient who received an intestinal transplant, so some T cells may come from the graft donor. Each CDR3 is given with its conserved first and last residue. Each record gives: V gene, J gene, clone size, D gene, CDR3 DNA, CDR3 protein. D genes are given only for firm matches. A clone size is listed for some rows: how often the clone was seen (once, few, many), or a class if it is expanded.

v_call: TRBV7-9; j_call: TRBJ2-7; clone_size: NA; d_call: NA; cdr3_nt: TGTGCCAGCAGCCCGGACCGATCCTACGAGCAGTACTTC; cdr3_aa: CASSPDRSYEQYF
v_call: TRBV2; j_call: TRBJ1-5; clone_size: NA; d_call: NA; cdr3_nt: TGTGCCAGTAGGTTTAGCAATCAGCCCCAGCATTTT; cdr3_aa: CASRFSNQPQHF
v_call: TRBV25-1; j_call: TRBJ2-1; clone_size: NA; d_call: TRBD2; cdr3_nt: TGTGCCAGCAGTGGTCACCGGGGGGACAATGAGCAGTTCTTC; cdr3_aa: CASSGHRGDNEQFF
v_call: TRBV7-8; j_call: TRBJ1-2; clone_size: NA; d_call: NA; cdr3_nt: TGTGCCAGCAGCTTGAGGACGGCGGGCTATGGCTACACCTTC; cdr3_aa: CASSLRTAGYGYTF
v_call: TRBV5-4; j_call: TRBJ1-1; clone_size: NA; d_call: TRBD1; cdr3_nt: TGTGCCAGCAGCTTGTTGGGACAGCTGAACACTGAAGCTTTCTTT; cdr3_aa: CASSLLGQLNTEAFF
v_call: TRBV7-9; j_call: TRBJ1-2; clone_size: NA; d_call: TRBD1; cdr3_nt: TGTGCCAGCAGCCCAGGACAGGGGTGGAGTGGCTACACCTTC; cdr3_aa: CASSPGQGWSGYTF
v_call: TRBV11-1; j_call: TRBJ2-1; clone_size: once; d_call: NA; cdr3_nt: TGTGCCAGCAGCTTAGCGAGGTTTCTGCGTCCCTACAATGAGCAGTTCTTC; cdr3_aa: CASSLARFLRPYNEQFF
v_call: TRBV25-1; j_call: TRBJ2-1; clone_size: once; d_call: TRBD2; cdr3_nt: TGTGCCAGCAGTGAATCCCGACTAGCGGGAGAGGATGAGCAGTTCTTC; cdr3_aa: CASSESRLAGEDEQFF
v_call: TRBV30; j_call: TRBJ1-5; clone_size: NA; d_call: NA; cdr3_nt: TGTGCCTGGAGTGTGCATTATAGCAATCAGCCCCAGCATTTT; cdr3_aa: CAWSVHYSNQPQHF
v_call: TRBV5-4; j_call: TRBJ2-1; clone_size: NA; d_call: TRBD2; cdr3_nt: TGTGCCAGCAGCTTGGGTCTAGCGGTCGAGCAGTTCTTC; cdr3_aa: CASSLGLAVEQFF
v_call: TRBV6-5; j_call: TRBJ1-1; clone_size: NA; d_call: NA; cdr3_nt: TGTGCCAGCAGCCCAGGGACGGTAGAAGCTTTCTTT; cdr3_aa: CASSPGTVEAFF
v_call: TRBV28; j_call: TRBJ1-1; clone_size: few; d_call: NA; cdr3_nt: TGTGCCAGCAGTTTTCAGTGGGCCACTGAAGCTTTCTTT; cdr3_aa: CASSFQWATEAFF